These T cell receptor beta chains were read from a single sample in a study of regulatory T cells in long-lasting Graves disease. TCRdb re-called the multiplex PCR reads with MiXCR, one entry per CDR3 protein. The table shows around 250,000 distinct CDR3 sequences, with approximately 20% occurring only once. These same records also appear under a second study, on T cells in Graves' hyperthyroidism and ophthalmopathy.

This specimen consisted of peripheral blood mononuclear cells (PBMCs), obtained at new diagnosis, from a patient treated with antithyroid drugs. The receptors here all came from a woman aged 30 to 39 with Graves disease. CDR3s include the opening cysteine and the closing phenylalanine or tryptophan.

>TRBV11-2|TRBJ2-1
CASSLASGGVGEQFF
>TRBV6-1|TRBJ1-3
CASRDDGGAGNTIYF
>TRBV20-1|TRBJ2-7
CSASSSGVSSPYEQYF
>TRBV20-1|TRBJ1-4
CSASPYGPRQNEKLFF
>TRBV24-1|TRBJ2-1
CATSDRRDRGRSEQFF
>TRBV2|TRBJ2-7
CASSRQAYEQYF
>TRBV3-1|TRBJ1-3
CASSQQGPLSGNTIYF
>TRBV9|TRBJ2-7
CASSGGQGTSYEQYF
>TRBV10-3|TRBJ2-1
CAISGVGDMLSDEQFF
>TRBV19|TRBJ2-3
CASSIARGESTDTQYF
>TRBV10-3|TRBJ2-3
CAISSRDRVTLSTDTQYF
>TRBV19|TRBJ1-2
CASTPSRENGYTF
>TRBV3-1|TRBJ2-7
CASSQVGAGYEQYF
>TRBV6-1|TRBJ2-2
CAGTAGRGGPGELFF
>TRBV5-1|TRBJ2-3
CASSFLSGRADTQYF
>TRBV11-2|TRBJ1-1
CASSRFYRVNTEAFF
>TRBV29-1|TRBJ1-1
CSGIKGAATEAFF
>TRBV12-3/TRBV12-4|TRBJ1-1
CASSLLGMNTEAFF
>TRBV7-7|TRBJ2-5
CASSPTLAPKETQYF
>TRBV5-6|TRBJ2-2
CASSFFFLGSGTGELFF
>TRBV5-1|TRBJ2-1
CASSRWTSQGDEQFF
>TRBV28|TRBJ1-2
CASSFLMGYGYTF
>TRBV7-2|TRBJ1-4
CASSLNEKLFF
>TRBV28|TRBJ2-5
CASSGYSETQYF